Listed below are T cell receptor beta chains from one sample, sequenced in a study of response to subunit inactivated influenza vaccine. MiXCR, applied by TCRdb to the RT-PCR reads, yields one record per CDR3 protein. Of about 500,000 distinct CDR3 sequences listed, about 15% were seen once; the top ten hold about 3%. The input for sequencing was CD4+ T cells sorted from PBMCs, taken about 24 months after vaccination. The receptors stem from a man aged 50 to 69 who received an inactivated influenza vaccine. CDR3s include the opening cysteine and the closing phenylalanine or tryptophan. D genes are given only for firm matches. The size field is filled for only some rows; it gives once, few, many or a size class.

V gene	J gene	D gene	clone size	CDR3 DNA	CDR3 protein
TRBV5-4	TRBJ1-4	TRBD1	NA	TGTGCCAGCAGCCCAAAGACAGGGGGAAAACTGTTTTTT	CASSPKTGGKLFF
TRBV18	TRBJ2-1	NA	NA	TGTGCCAGCTCACCACCGCCAGGGGACCATGAGCAGTTCTTC	CASSPPPGDHEQFF
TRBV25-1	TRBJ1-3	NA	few	TGTGCCAGCAGTGCCTCCTTGGGGGGAAGAAACACCATATATTTT	CASSASLGGRNTIYF
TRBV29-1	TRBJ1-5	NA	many	TGCAGCGCTGCGACGGAATTCAATCAGCCCCAGCATTTT	CSAATEFNQPQHF
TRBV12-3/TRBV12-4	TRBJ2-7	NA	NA	TGTGCCAGCAGTTTAAAGCAGCCCGGTTACGAGCAGTACTTC	CASSLKQPGYEQYF
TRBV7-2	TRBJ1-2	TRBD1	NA	TGTGCCAGCAGCTTAGCGGACAGGGGGCTAGGAGGCTACACCTTC	CASSLADRGLGGYTF
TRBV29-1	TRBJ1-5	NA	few	TGCAGCGTTTCTAGGGACATCAATCAGCCCCAGCATTTT	CSVSRDINQPQHF
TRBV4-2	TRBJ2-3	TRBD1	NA	TGTGCCAGCAGCCAAATTCCGGGACAGGGGTCAGATACGCAGTATTTT	CASSQIPGQGSDTQYF
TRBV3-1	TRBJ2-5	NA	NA	TGTGCCAGCAGCCAAGCGGACGGGCAAGAGACCCAGTACTTC	CASSQADGQETQYF
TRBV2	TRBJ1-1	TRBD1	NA	TGTGCCAGCACCCGGGACAGTAGAGAAGCTTTCTTT	CASTRDSREAFF
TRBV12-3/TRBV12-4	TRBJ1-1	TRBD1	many	TGTGCCAGCAGTGTACAGGGGCGGGACACTGAAGCTTTCTTT	CASSVQGRDTEAFF
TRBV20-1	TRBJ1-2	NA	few	TGCAGTGCTAGAGTCCAGATTCCCGCCTATGGCTACACCTTC	CSARVQIPAYGYTF
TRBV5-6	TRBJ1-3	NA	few	TGTGCCAGCAGCTTGCGGGGAACTGGAAACACCATATATTTT	CASSLRGTGNTIYF
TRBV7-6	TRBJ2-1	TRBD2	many	TGTGCCAGCAGCTTAGGACCCCTAGCGGGAGGGTCCGATGAGCAGTTCTTC	CASSLGPLAGGSDEQFF
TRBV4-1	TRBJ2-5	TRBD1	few	TGCGCCAGCAGCCAAGGGCTGACAGGGGGCCGCGAGACCCAGTACTTC	CASSQGLTGGRETQYF
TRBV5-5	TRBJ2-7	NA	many	TGTGCCAGCAGCCTCTCAGGGTACAGTCTATACGAGCAGTACTTC	CASSLSGYSLYEQYF
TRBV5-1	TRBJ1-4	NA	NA	TGCGCCAGCAGCTTGTTCACCAGGGGTGGAAATGAAAAACTGTTTTTT	CASSLFTRGGNEKLFF
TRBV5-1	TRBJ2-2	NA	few	TGCGCCAGCAGCTTTACAGGGCCCGCGAACACCGGGGAGCTGTTTTTT	CASSFTGPANTGELFF
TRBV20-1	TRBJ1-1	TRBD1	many	TGCAGTGCTCAACTCAGACAGGGGGCGGAAGCTTTCTTT	CSAQLRQGAEAFF
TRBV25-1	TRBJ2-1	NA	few	TGTGCCAGCAGTCGCCATGCTAGCTCTTCTAGCTCCTACAATGAGCAGTTCTTC	CASSRHASSSSSYNEQFF
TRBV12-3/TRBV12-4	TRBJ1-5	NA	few	TGTGCCAGCAGCTCACAGGGATTGAGCAATCAGCCCCAGCATTTT	CASSSQGLSNQPQHF
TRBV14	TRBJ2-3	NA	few	TGTGCCAGCAGCCATAACCGGGACGCGAGCACAGATACGCAGTATTTT	CASSHNRDASTDTQYF